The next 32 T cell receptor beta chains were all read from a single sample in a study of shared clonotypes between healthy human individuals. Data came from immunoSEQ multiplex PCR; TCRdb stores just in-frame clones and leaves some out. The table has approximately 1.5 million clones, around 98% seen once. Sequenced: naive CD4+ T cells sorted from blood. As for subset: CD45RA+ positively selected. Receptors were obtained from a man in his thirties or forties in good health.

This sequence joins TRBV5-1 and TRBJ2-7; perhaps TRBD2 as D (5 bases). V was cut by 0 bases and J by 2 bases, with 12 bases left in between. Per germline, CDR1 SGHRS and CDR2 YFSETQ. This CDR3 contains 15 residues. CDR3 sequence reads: CASSLAGGPTYEQYF. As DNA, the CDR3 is TGCGCCAGCAGCTTGGCCGGCGGGCCGACCTACGAGCAGTACTTC.

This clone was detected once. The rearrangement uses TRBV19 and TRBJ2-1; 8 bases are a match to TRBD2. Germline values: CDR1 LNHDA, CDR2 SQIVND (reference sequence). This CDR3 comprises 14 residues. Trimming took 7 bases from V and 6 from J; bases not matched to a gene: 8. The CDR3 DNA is TGTGCCAGTAATGTTCGGGAGGGCCGCAATGAGCAGTTCTTC. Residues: CASNVREGRNEQFF.

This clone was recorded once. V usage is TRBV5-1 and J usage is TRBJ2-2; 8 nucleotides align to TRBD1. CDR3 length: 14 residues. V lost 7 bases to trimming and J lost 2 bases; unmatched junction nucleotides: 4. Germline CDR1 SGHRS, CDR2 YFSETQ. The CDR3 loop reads CASRGQGNTGELFF. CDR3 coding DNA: TGCGCCAGCCGAGGACAGGGTAACACCGGGGAGCTGTTTTTT.

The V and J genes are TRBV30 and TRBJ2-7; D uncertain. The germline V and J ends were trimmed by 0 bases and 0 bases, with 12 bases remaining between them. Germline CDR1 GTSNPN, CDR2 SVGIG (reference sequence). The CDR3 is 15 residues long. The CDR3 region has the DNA TGTGCCTGGAGTGTCGTAAAGCTCCTCTCCTACGAGCAGTACTTC. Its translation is CAWSVVKLLSYEQYF.

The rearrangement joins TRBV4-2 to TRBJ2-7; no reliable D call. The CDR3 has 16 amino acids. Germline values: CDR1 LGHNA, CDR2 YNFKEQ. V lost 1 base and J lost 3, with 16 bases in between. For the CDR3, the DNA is TGTGCCAGCAGCCAAGGAGGCGCCCGCTCTTACTACGAGCAGTACTTC. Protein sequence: CASSQGGARSYYEQYF.

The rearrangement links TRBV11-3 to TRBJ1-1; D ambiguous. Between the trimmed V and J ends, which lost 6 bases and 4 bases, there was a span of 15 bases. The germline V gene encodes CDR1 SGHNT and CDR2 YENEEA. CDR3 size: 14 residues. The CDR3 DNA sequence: TGTGCCAGCAGATTCGACCGGCCGACCACTGAAGCTTTCTTT. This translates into CASRFDRPTTEAFF. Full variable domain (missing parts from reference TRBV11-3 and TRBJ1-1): EAGVVQSPRYKIIEKKQPVAFWCNPISGHNTLYWYLQNLGQGPELLIRYENEEAVDDSQLPKDRFSAERLKGVDSTLKIQPAELGDSAVYLCASRFDRPTTEAFFGQGTRLTVV.

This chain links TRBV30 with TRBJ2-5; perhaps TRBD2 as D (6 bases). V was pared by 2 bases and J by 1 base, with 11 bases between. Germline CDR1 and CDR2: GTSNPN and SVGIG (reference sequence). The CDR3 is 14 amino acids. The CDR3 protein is CAWSTGLLQETQYF. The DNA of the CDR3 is TGTGCCTGGAGTACCGGACTACTCCAAGAGACCCAGTACTTC.

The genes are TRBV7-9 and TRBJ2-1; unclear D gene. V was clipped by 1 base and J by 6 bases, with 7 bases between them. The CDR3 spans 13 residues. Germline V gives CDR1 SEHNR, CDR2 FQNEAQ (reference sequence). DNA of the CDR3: TGTGCCAGCAGCTTAGTAGGGTTCAATGAGCAGTTCTTC. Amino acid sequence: CASSLVGFNEQFF.

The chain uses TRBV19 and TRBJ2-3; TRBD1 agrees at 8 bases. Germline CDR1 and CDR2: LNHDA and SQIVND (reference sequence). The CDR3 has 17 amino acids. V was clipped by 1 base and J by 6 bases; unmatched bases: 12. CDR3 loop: CASSIAPKFGQGDTQYF. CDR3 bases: TGTGCCAGTAGTATAGCTCCCAAATTCGGACAGGGTGATACGCAGTATTTT.

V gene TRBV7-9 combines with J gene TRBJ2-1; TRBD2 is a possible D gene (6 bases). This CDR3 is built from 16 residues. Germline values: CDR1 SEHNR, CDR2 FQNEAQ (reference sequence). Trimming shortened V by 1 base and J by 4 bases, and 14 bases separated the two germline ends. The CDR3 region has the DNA TGTGCCAGCAGCTTAGAAACTGGGAGGTCATACAATGAGCAGTTCTTC. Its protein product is CASSLETGRSYNEQFF.

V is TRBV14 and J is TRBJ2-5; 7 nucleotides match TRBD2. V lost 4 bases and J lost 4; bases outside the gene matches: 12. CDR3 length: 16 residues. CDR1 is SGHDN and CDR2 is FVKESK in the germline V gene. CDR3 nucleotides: TGTGCCAGCAGCCTTGGGGCGGGAGACCGATCAGAGACCCAGTACTTC. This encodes CASSLGAGDRSETQYF.

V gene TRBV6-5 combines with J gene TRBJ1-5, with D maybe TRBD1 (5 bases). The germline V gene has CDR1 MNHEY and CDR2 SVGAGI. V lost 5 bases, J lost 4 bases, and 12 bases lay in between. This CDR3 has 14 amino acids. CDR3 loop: CASSPWGGNQPQHF. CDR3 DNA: TGTGCCAGCAGTCCATGGGGGGGGAATCAGCCCCAGCATTTT.

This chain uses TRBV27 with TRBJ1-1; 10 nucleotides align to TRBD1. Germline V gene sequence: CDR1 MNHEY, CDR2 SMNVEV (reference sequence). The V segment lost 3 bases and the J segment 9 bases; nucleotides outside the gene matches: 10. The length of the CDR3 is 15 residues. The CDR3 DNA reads TGTGCCAGCAGTTTCTTAGGACAGGGGGGAGGTAAAGCTTTCTTT. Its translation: CASSFLGQGGGKAFF.

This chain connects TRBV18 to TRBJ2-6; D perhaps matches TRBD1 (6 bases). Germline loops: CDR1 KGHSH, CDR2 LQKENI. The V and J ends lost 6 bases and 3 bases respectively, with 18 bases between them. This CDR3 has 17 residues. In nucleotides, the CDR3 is TGTGCCAGCTCGCCGGCGAACAGGGTGGATGGGGCCAACGTCCTGACTTTC. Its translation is CASSPANRVDGANVLTF. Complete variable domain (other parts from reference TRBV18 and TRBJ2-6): NAGVMQNPRHLVRRRGQEARLRCSPMKGHSHVYWYRQLPEEGLKFMVYLQKENIIDESGMPKERFSAEFPKEGPSILRIQQVVRGDSAAYFCASSPANRVDGANVLTFGAGSRLTVL.

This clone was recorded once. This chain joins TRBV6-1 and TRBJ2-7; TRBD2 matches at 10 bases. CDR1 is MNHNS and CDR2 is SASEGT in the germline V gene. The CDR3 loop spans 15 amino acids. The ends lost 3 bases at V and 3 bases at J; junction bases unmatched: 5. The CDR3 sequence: CASSEGTSAYYEQYF. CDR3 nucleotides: TGTGCCAGCAGTGAGGGGACTAGCGCTTACTACGAGCAGTACTTC.

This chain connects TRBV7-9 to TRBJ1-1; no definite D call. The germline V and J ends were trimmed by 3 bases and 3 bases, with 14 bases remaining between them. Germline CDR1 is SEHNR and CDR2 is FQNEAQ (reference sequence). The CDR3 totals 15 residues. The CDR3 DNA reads TGTGCCAGCAGCTTCGTACCCAATGCGGACACTGAAGCTTTCTTT. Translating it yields CASSFVPNADTEAFF.

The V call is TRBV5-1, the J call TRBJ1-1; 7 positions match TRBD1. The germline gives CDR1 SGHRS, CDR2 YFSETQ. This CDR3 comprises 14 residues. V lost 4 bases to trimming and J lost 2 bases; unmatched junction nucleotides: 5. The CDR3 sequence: CASSPRQGNTEAFF. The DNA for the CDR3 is TGCGCCAGCAGCCCGCGACAGGGAAACACTGAAGCTTTCTTT.

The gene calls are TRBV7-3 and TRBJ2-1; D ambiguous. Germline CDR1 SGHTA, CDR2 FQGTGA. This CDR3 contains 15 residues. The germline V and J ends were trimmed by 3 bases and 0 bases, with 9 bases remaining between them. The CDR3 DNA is TGTGCCAGCAGCTTTCGGCAGAGCTCCTACAATGAGCAGTTCTTC. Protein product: CASSFRQSSYNEQFF.

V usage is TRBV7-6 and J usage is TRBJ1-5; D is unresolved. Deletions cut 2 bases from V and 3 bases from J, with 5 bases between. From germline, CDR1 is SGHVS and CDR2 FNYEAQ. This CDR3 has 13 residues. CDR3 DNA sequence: TGTGCCAGCAGCTTAACAGCCAATCAGCCCCAGCATTTT. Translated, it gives CASSLTANQPQHF. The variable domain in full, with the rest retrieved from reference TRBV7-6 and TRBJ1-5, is GAGVSQSPRYKVTKRGQDVALRCDPISGHVSLYWYRQALGQGPEFLTYFNYEAQQDKSGLPNDRFSAERPEGSISTLTIQRTEQRDSAMYRCASSLTANQPQHFGDGTRLSIL.

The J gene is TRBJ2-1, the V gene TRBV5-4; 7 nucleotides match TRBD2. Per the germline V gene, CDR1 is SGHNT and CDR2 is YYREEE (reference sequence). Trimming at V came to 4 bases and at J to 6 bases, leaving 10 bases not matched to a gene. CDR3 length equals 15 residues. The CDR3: CASSPELAEVNEQFF. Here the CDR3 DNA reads TGTGCCAGCAGCCCCGAGCTAGCGGAAGTCAATGAGCAGTTCTTC.

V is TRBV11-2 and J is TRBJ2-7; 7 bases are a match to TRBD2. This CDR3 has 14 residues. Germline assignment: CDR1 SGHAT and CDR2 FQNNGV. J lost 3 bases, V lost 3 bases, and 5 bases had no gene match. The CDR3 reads CASSLLAVIYEQYF. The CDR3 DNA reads TGTGCCAGCAGCTTGCTAGCGGTAATCTACGAGCAGTACTTC.

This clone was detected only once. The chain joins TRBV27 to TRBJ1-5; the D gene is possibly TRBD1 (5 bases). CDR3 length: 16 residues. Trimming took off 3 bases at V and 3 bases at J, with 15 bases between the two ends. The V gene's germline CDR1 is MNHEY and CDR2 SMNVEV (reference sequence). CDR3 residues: CASSFGAGRDNQPQHF. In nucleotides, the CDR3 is TGTGCCAGCAGTTTCGGGGCGGGACGCGACAATCAGCCCCAGCATTTT.

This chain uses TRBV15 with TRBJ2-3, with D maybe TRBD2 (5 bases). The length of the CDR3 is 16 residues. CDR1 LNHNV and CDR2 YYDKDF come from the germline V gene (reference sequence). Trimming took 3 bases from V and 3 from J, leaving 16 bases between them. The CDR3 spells CATSRTLGSYTDTQYF. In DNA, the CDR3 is TGTGCCACCAGCAGGACATTGGGGAGTTATACAGATACGCAGTATTTT. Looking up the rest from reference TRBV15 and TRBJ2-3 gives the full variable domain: DAMVIQNPRYQVTQFGKPVTLSCSQTLNHNVMYWYQQKSSQAPKLLFHYYDKDFNNEADTPDNFQSRRPNTSFCFLDIRSPGLGDTAMYLCATSRTLGSYTDTQYFGPGTRLTVL.

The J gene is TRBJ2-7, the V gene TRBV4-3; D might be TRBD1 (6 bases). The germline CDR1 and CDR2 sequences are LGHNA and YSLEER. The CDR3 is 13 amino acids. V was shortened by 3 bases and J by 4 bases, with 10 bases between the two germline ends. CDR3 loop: CASSHYREYEQYF. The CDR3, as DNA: TGCGCCAGCAGCCATTACAGGGAGTACGAGCAGTACTTC.

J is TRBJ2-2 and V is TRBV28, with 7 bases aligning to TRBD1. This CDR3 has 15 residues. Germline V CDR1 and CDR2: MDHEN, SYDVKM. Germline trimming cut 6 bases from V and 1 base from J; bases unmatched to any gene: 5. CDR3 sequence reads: CASRTGTLNTGELFF. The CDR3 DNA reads TGTGCCAGCAGGACAGGGACACTGAACACCGGGGAGCTGTTTTTT.

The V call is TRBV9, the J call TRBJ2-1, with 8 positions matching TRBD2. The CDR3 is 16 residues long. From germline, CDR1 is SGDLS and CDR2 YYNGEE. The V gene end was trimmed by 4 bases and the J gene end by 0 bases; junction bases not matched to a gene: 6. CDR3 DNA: TGTGCCAGCAGCATCACCGGGACTAGCTCCTACAATGAGCAGTTCTTC. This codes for CASSITGTSSYNEQFF.

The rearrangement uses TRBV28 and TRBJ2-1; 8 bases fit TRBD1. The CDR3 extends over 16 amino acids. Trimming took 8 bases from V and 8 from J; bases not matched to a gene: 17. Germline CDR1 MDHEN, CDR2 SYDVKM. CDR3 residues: CASGPHPGQAFDEQFF. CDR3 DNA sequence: TGTGCCAGCGGCCCTCACCCGGGACAGGCGTTCGATGAGCAGTTCTTC.

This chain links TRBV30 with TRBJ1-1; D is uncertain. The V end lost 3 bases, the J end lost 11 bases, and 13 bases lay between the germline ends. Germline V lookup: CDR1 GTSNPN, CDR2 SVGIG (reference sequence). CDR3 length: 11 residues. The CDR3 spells CAWRSGRHAFF. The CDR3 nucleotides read TGTGCCTGGAGAAGCGGTCGTCACGCTTTCTTT.

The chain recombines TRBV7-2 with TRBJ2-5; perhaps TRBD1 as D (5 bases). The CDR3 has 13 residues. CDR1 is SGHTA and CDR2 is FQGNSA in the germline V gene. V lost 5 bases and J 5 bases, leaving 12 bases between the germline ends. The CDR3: CASSIRVGETQYF. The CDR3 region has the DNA TGTGCCAGCAGCATCAGGGTGGGTGAGACCCAGTACTTC.

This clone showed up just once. CDR3 sequence: CATSRVQSGELFF. CDR3 bases: TGTGCCACCAGCAGAGTTCAGTCCGGGGAGCTGTTTTTT. The V and J genes are TRBV15 and TRBJ2-2; D is unresolved. The germline CDR1 and CDR2 sequences are LNHNV and YYDKDF (reference sequence). CDR3 length: 13 residues. Trimming shortened V by 1 base and J by 6 bases, and 6 bases separated the two germline ends.

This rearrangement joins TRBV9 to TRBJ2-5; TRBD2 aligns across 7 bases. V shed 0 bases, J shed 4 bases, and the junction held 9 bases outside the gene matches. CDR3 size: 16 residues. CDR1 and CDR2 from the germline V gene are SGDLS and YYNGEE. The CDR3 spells CASSVDLAVTGETQYF. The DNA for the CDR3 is TGTGCCAGCAGCGTAGATCTAGCGGTAACCGGAGAGACCCAGTACTTC.

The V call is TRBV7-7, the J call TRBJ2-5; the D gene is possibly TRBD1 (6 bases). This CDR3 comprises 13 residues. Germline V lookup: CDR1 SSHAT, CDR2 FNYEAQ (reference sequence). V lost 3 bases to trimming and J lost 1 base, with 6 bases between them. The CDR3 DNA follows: TGTGCCAGCAGCTTGGACAGCCAAGAGACCCAGTACTTC. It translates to CASSLDSQETQYF.